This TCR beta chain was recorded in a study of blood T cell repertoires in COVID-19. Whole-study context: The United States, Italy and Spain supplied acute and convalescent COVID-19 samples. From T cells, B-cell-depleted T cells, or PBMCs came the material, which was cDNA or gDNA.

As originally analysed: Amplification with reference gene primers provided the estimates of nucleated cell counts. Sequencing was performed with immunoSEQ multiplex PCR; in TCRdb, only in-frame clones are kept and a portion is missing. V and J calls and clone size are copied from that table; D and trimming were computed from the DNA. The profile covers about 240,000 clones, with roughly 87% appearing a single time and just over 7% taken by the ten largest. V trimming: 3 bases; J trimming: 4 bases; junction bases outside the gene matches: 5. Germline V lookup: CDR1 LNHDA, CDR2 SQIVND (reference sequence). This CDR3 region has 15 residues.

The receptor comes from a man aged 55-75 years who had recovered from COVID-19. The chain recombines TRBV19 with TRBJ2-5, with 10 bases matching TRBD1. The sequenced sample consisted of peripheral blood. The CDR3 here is CASSIGQGGPETQYF. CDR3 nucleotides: TGTGCCAGTAGTATCGGACAGGGGGGTCCAGAGACCCAGTACTTC.